This T cell receptor (beta chain) was profiled in a study of Graves' ophthalmopathy and Graves' hyperthyroidism. Study outcomes and limitations: In blood, most expanded thyroid clonotypes above 0.001 frequency were also detected.

This clonotype was counted ten times or more. The antigen remains unidentified. CDR3 size: 13 residues. Germline loops: CDR1 SGHRS, CDR2 YFSETQ. Between the trimmed V and J ends, which lost 1 base and 6 bases, there was a span of 11 bases. The authors amplified TCR beta CDR3 regions, and they did so from RNA transcripts for repertoire sequencing. First-round RT-PCR with HTBI primers preceded a second-round multiplex PCR. TCRdb itself ran the multiplex PCR reads through MiXCR, one entry per CDR3 protein. Counted here are 350,000 to 400,000 distinct CDR3 sequences, about 16% occurring once; the ten biggest clones make up roughly 1.4%. The evidence that diagnosis relied on was clinical symptoms, serum thyroxine, TRAb, thyroid ultrasound and orbital computed tomography.

V is TRBV5-1 and J is TRBJ2-7; no firm D call. This TCR was recovered from a woman aged 18-29 years with Graves' ophthalmopathy. Sample: peripheral blood. CDR3 bases: TGCGCCAGCAGCTTGTGGGCCGAACGCGAGCAGTACTTC. It is translated as CASSLWAEREQYF.